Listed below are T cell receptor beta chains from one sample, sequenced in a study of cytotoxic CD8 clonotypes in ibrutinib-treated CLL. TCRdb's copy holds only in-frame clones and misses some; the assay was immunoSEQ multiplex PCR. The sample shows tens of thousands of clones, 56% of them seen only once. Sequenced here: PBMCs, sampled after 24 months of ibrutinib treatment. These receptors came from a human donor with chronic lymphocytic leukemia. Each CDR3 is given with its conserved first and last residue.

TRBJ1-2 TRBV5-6 CASSTGPTPAYGYTF
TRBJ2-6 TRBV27 CASSLRRLAGGHPGANVLTF
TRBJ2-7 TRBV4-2 CASSQLAGVAYEQYF
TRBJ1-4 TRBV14 CASSQVRGALLNEKLFF
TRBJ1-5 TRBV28 CASSFPGDQPQHF
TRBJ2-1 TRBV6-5 CASSRVSGTQFF
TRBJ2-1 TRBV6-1 CASGPRGREREQFF
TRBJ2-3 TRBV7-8 CASSLSGSTDTQYF
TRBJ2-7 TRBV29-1 CSVPDRGEQYF
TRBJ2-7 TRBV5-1 CASSIRDSRYEQYF
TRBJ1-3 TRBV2 CASSLDTIYF
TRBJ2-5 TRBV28 CASSLMGQTQETQYF
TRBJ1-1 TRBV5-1 CTSSLGGLGWEAFF
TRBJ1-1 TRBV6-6 CASSYEVSGTEAFF
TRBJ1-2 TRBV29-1 CSVSPTQGYGYTF
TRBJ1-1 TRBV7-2 CASSPIIGTEAFF
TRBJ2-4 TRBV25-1 CASSPPGRRNIQYF
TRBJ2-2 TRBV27 CASSPKYRPLYGELFF
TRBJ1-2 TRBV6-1 CASSRATGDDYGYTF
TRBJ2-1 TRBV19 CASSISNTYNEQFF
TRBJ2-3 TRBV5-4 CAISPGGHGDTQYF
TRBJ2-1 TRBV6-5 CASSYLSRRHNEQFF
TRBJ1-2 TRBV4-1 CASSHRQGWNYGYTF
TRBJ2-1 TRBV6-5 CASWGSGSYNEQFF
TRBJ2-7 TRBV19 CASSISVDRYYEQYF